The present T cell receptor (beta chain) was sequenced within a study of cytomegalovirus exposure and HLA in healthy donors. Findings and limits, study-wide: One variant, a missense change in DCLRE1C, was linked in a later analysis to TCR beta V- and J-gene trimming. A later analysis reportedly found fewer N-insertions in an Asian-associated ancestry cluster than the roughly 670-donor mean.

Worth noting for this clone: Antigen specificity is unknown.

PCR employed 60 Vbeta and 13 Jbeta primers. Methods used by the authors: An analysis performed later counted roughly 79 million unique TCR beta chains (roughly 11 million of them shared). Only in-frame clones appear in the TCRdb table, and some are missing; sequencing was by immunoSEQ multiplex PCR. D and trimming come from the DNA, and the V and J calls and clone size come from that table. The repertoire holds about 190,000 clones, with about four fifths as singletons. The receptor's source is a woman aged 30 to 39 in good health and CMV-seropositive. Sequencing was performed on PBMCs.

The CDR3 here is CASSESHRSSTGELFF. For the CDR3, the DNA is TGTGCCAGCAGTGAATCCCACAGGAGTTCTACCGGGGAGCTGTTTTTT. This chain uses TRBV25-1 with TRBJ2-2, with a possible D match to TRBD1 (5 bases). This CDR3 has 16 residues. The germline V gene has CDR1 MGHDK and CDR2 SYGVNS. The V gene lost 1 base and the J gene lost 5 bases, with 14 bases spanning the gap.